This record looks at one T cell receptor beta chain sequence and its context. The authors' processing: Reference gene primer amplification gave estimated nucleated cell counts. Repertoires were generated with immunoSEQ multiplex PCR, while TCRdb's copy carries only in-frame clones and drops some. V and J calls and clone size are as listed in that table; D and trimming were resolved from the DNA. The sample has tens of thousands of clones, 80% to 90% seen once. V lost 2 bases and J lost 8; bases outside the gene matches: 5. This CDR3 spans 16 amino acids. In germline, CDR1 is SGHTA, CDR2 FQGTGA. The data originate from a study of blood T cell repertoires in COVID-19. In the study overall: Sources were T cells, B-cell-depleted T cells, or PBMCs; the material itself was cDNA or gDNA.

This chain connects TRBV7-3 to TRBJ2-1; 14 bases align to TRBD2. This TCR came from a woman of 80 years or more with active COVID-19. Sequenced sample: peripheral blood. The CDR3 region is CASSLFGTSGSDEQFF. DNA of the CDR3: TGTGCCAGCAGCTTATTTGGGACTAGCGGGAGCGATGAGCAGTTCTTC. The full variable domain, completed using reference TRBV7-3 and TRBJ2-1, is GAGVSQTPSNKVTEKGKYVELRCDPISGHTALYWYRQSLGQGPEFLIYFQGTGAADDSGLPNDRFFAVRPEGSVSTLKIQRTERGDSAVYLCASSLFGTSGSDEQFFGPGTRLTVL.